These T cell receptor beta chains were read from a single sample in a study of cytomegalovirus exposure and HLA in healthy donors. Sequencing was performed with immunoSEQ multiplex PCR; in TCRdb, only in-frame clones are kept and a portion is missing. The top ten clones hold 1.5% to 1.7% of a sample with roughly 150,000 clones, approximately 80% of them seen once. The sample was PBMCs. The source of these receptors is a woman younger than 35 in good health and CMV-seronegative. Each CDR3 is given with its conserved first and last residue.

TRBV7-3,TRBJ1-1,CASSLNGRGRAFF
TRBV7-8,TRBJ1-3,CASSLEGQVYGNTIYF
TRBV28,TRBJ2-5,CASSFRPGGKENAQYF
TRBV11-2,TRBJ2-7,CASRRESEQYF
TRBV7-8,TRBJ2-7,CASRSGQTYEQYF
TRBV28,TRBJ2-7,CASTFSLSYEQYF
TRBV6-5,TRBJ1-4,CASSYGQGAEKLFF
TRBV7-9,TRBJ2-1,CASSLASGYNEQFF
TRBV4-1,TRBJ2-1,CASSQDLGGRRPNEQFF
TRBV6-6,TRBJ1-1,CASIDNVATANTEAFF
TRBV30,TRBJ1-4,CAWTGRAGGFEKLFF
TRBV7-9,TRBJ2-5,CSSSPDRGPKKTQYF
TRBV15,TRBJ2-5,CATSRGGDRPVGETQYF
TRBV5-1,TRBJ1-1,CASSLDRAERLTEAFF
TRBV28,TRBJ1-5,CASSPLPGQGINQPQHF
TRBV5-1,TRBJ1-2,CASSLASQGYGYTF
TRBV7-9,TRBJ1-1,CASSPSGGANTEAFF